These 27 T cell receptor beta chains were all obtained from the same sample, sequenced in a study of T cells in Graves' hyperthyroidism and ophthalmopathy. RNA transcripts were the template for amplifying TCR beta CDR3 regions. The primer set for the first-round RT-PCR of the TCR CDR3 was HTBI. TCRdb analysed the multiplex PCR reads with MiXCR anew, one entry per CDR3 protein. The sample consists of 600,000 or so distinct CDR3 sequences, about 14% of them appearing once. Material for sequencing was blood. The receptors were sampled from a woman under 30 with Graves' ophthalmopathy.

Turning to this clonotype: At one end, the junction sequence differs from germline, possibly due to a read error. This CDR3 reads CASSRRDGNTEASF. CDR3 coding DNA: TGTGCCAGCAGCCGCCGGGACGGTAACACTGAAGCTTCCTTT. The genes are TRBV7-9 and TRBJ1-1, with D perhaps matching TRBD1 (5 bases). Germline CDR1 reads SEHNR; CDR2 reads FQNEAQ (reference sequence). This CDR3 contains 14 residues.

This clonotype was seen at least ten times. The gene calls are TRBV10-3 and TRBJ2-7, with D possibly being TRBD2 (5 bases). This CDR3 comprises 15 residues. Deletions cut 4 bases from V and 2 bases from J, with 15 bases between. CDR1 and CDR2 (germline): ENHRY, SYGVKD. CDR3: CAISAKTSLTYEQYF. DNA for the CDR3: TGTGCCATCAGTGCGAAAACTAGTTTGACCTACGAGCAGTACTTC.

The sample holds a few counts of this clonotype. The chain combines TRBV20-1 with TRBJ1-5; the match to TRBD1 covers 8 bases. Trimming removed 1 base from V and 1 base from J; junction bases left unmatched: 9. The CDR3 runs 17 residues. Germline V gene data show CDR1 as DFQATT and CDR2 as SNEGSKA (reference sequence). CDR3: CSARGDRGFYSNQPQHF. CDR3 DNA sequence: TGCAGTGCTAGAGGCGACAGGGGATTCTACAGCAATCAGCCCCAGCATTTT.

In its sample, this clonotype was seen a few times. The chain links TRBV6-2 or TRBV6-3 to TRBJ1-6; no clear D gene. The CDR3 runs 14 residues. V was trimmed by 5 bases and J by 8 bases, leaving 13 bases between them. Germline CDR1 is MNHEY and CDR2 is SVGEGT. The CDR3 protein is CASSLRVRDSPLHF. DNA of the CDR3: TGTGCCAGCAGTCTCCGGGTCCGCGATTCACCCCTCCACTTT.

In this sample, this clonotype turned up many times. The J gene is TRBJ1-1, the V gene TRBV20-1; D is unclear. V was cut by 2 bases and J by 11 bases, with 18 bases left in between. Looked up from germline, CDR1 is DFQATT and CDR2 is SNEGSKA (reference sequence). This CDR3 has 13 amino acids. This chain's CDR3 is CSARSPNLSHAFF. As DNA, the CDR3 is TGCAGTGCTAGATCCCCCAACCTCAGTCACGCTTTCTTT.

The table lists this clonotype with many counts. The rearrangement uses TRBV7-2 and TRBJ2-7; no reliable D call. V was cut by 4 bases and J by 6 bases, with 10 bases left in between. Germline V gives CDR1 SGHTA, CDR2 FQGNSA. This CDR3 is built from 12 residues. CDR3 in amino acids: CASSSYLGEQYF. DNA of the CDR3: TGTGCCAGCAGCTCCTACCTTGGCGAGCAGTACTTC.

Remarks on this clonotype: This clone may be a read error of a much larger clone one base away. The chain recombines TRBV29-1 with TRBJ2-3; D is perhaps TRBD2 (6 bases). Germline loops: CDR1 SQVTM, CDR2 ANQGSEA. Trimming left V 5 bases short and J 1 base short, with 16 bases between. The CDR3 covers 15 residues. The CDR3 DNA follows: TGCAGCGTTTCCAGGAGGGCCGAAGGCACAGATACGCAGTATTTT. Protein product: CSVSRRAEGTDTQYF.

Notes on this clonotype: A much larger clone is a single base away; this may be a read error. The V and J genes are TRBV27 and TRBJ2-7; the D gene is possibly TRBD1 (6 bases). The CDR3 runs 16 residues. Germline V lookup: CDR1 MNHEY, CDR2 SMNVEV (reference sequence). The V and J ends lost 2 bases and 0 bases respectively, with 14 bases between them. CDR3 DNA: TGTGCCAGCAGTTTAGGGGGCGGCGGAGTCTCCTACGAGCAGTACTTC. Translated, it gives CASSLGGGGVSYEQYF.

Comment on this clonotype: At one boundary the junction diverges from the germline segment, which might be a read error. This chain joins TRBV27 and TRBJ2-1, with 8 bases aligning to TRBD2. The CDR3 has 13 amino acids. CDR1 and CDR2 (germline): MNHEY, SMNVEV (reference sequence). The CDR3 protein is CASSLSAGTRSVF. The CDR3 nucleotides read TGTGCCAGCAGTTTATCCGCTGGGACTAGATCGGTCTTC.

The chain links TRBV28 to TRBJ2-2, with 8 bases aligning to TRBD2. CDR3 size: 14 residues. Trimming at V came to 7 bases and at J to 3 bases, leaving 4 bases not matched to a gene. The germline V gene has CDR1 MDHEN and CDR2 SYDVKM. CDR3 coding DNA: TGTGCCAGCAATAGCGGGACACACACCGGGGAGCTGTTTTTT. Its protein product is CASNSGTHTGELFF. Drawing the rest from reference TRBV28 and TRBJ2-2, the complete variable domain is DVKVTQSSRYLVKRTGEKVFLECVQDMDHENMFWYRQDPGLGLRLIYFSYDVKMKEKGDIPEGYSVSREKKERFSLILESASTNQTSMYLCASNSGTHTGELFFGEGSRLTVL.

This clonotype was picked up many times. CDR3 in amino acids: CASSLAPGETAGYEQYF. CDR3 nucleotide sequence: TGTGCCAGCAGTTTAGCTCCCGGTGAGACAGCGGGCTACGAGCAGTACTTC. The rearrangement uses TRBV12-3 or TRBV12-4 and TRBJ2-7, with D possibly matching TRBD2 (6 bases). CDR3 length: 17 residues. V lost 0 bases, J lost 3 bases, and 18 bases lay in between.

This sequence joins TRBV6-5 and TRBJ1-5; TRBD1 agrees at 9 bases. Trimming at V came to 2 bases and at J to 7 bases, leaving 0 bases not matched to a gene. This CDR3 region has 13 residues. Per the germline V gene, CDR1 is MNHEY and CDR2 is SVGAGI. CDR3 residues: CASSYGTGQPQHF. CDR3 coding DNA: TGTGCCAGCAGTTACGGGACAGGGCAGCCCCAGCATTTT.

This clonotype was observed many times. The CDR3 bases are TGTGCCTGGAGTCCCCAAAATGAGCAGTTCTTC. Amino acid sequence: CAWSPQNEQFF. The chain employs TRBV30 and TRBJ2-1; D is unclear. This CDR3 comprises 11 residues. Trimming removed 2 bases at V and 7 bases at J, with 6 bases between. Germline V CDR1 and CDR2: GTSNPN, SVGIG (reference sequence).

This clonotype has at least ten counts. The V call is TRBV7-9, the J call TRBJ2-1, with a possible D match to TRBD1 (6 bases). The CDR3 consists of 13 residues. Trimming removed 5 bases at V and 6 bases at J, with 11 bases between. The germline CDR1 and CDR2 sequences are SEHNR and FQNEAQ (reference sequence). The CDR3 loop reads CASSRTRGNEQFF. The CDR3 region has the DNA TGTGCCAGCAGCCGGACCAGGGGCAATGAGCAGTTCTTC.

This clonotype was counted only a few times. The chain couples TRBV24-1 to TRBJ2-5; D may be TRBD2 (5 bases). V was pared by 3 bases and J by 1 base, with 11 bases between. Germline CDR1 reads KGHDR; CDR2 reads SFDVKD. The CDR3 consists of 15 residues. This CDR3 reads CATSDSGRGQETQYF. The CDR3 bases are TGTGCCACCAGTGATAGCGGACGGGGCCAAGAGACCCAGTACTTC.

As regards this clonotype: Just one base apart from a much larger clone, this may be a read error. The genes are TRBV6-2 or TRBV6-3 and TRBJ1-1, with a tentative D call TRBD1 (6 bases). Deletions cut 0 bases from V and 12 bases from J, with 17 bases between. The CDR3 spans 14 residues. CDR1 MNHEY and CDR2 SVGEGT come from the germline V gene. CDR3 DNA: TGTGCCAGCAGTTACTCTGGCAGGGGAGGTTTCCCTTTCTTT. It translates to CASSYSGRGGFPFF.

The table lists this clonotype with many counts. The chain recombines TRBV19 with TRBJ1-5, with TRBD1 as a possible D gene (6 bases). CDR1 is LNHDA and CDR2 is SQIVND in the germline V gene (reference sequence). V lost 6 bases to trimming and J lost 7 bases, with 13 bases between them. The CDR3 is 13 amino acids. The CDR3 spells CASSSGVRQPQHF. The CDR3 nucleotides read TGTGCCAGTAGCTCAGGGGTTCGGCAGCCCCAGCATTTT.

The V and J genes are TRBV4-2 and TRBJ2-5; maybe TRBD1 (6 bases). This CDR3 contains 15 residues. Trimming pared 0 bases from V and 1 base from J, leaving 9 bases between. The germline CDR1 and CDR2 sequences are LGHNA and YNFKEQ. CDR3 amino acids: CASSQDPTGQETQYF. The CDR3 DNA follows: TGTGCCAGCAGCCAAGATCCGACAGGCCAAGAGACCCAGTACTTC.

The chain has TRBV19 and TRBJ2-2, with D possibly being TRBD1 or TRBD2 (5 bases each). Germline CDR1 and CDR2: LNHDA and SQIVND (reference sequence). The length of the CDR3 is 18 residues. The ends were cut back, 5 bases at V and 2 bases at J, with 21 bases in the middle. The CDR3 nucleotides read TGTGCCAGTAGTCCGGGACCCTTTTGGGGAGCCAACACCGGGGAGCTGTTTTTT. This translates into CASSPGPFWGANTGELFF. The full variable domain, rest sourced from reference TRBV19 and TRBJ2-2, is DGGITQSPKYLFRKEGQNVTLSCEQNLNHDAMYWYRQDPGQGLRLIYYSQIVNDFQKGDIAEGYSVSREKKESFPLTVTSAQKNPTAFYLCASSPGPFWGANTGELFFGEGSRLTVL.

Note on this clonotype: Sequence at one end of the junction differs from germline and may be a read error. The chain is built from TRBV19 and TRBJ2-1; 9 nucleotides align to TRBD1. The CDR3 length is 14 residues. Germline V gene data show CDR1 as LNHDA and CDR2 as SQIVND (reference sequence). The CDR3 region is CASRPGQGYNEQSF. Here the CDR3 DNA reads TGTGCCAGTAGACCGGGACAGGGCTACAATGAGCAGTCCTTC.

This clonotype appeared a few times. The chain uses TRBV7-6 and TRBJ2-1; D is possibly TRBD1 (7 bases). CDR3 length: 15 residues. The germline V gene encodes CDR1 SGHVS and CDR2 FNYEAQ. V was trimmed by 4 bases and J by 9 bases, leaving 19 bases between them. The CDR3 spells CASSSGGWVGGEQFF. The CDR3 DNA sequence: TGTGCCAGCAGCTCAGGGGGTTGGGTGGGGGGTGAGCAGTTCTTC.

This clonotype was observed many times. The chain employs TRBV7-2 and TRBJ2-5, with 8 bases that match TRBD1. The CDR3 length is 16 residues. The V segment lost 0 bases and the J segment 7 bases; nucleotides outside the gene matches: 10. Germline V gene sequence: CDR1 SGHTA, CDR2 FQGNSA. This CDR3 is CASSLAWQGAQGTQYF. CDR3 nucleotide sequence: TGTGCCAGCAGCTTAGCGTGGCAGGGGGCGCAGGGGACCCAGTACTTC.

This clonotype was counted ten times or more. V gene TRBV28 combines with J gene TRBJ1-2, with 7 bases fitting TRBD1. There are 14 residues in the CDR3. Germline CDR1 is MDHEN and CDR2 is SYDVKM. After removal of 3 bases from V and 2 bases from J, the junction contained 3 bases not matched to a gene. The CDR3 region is CASSFSGQNYGYTF. Written as DNA, the CDR3 is TGTGCCAGCAGTTTCTCGGGACAGAACTATGGCTACACCTTC.

This sequence joins TRBV24-1 and TRBJ2-3, with 10 bases fitting TRBD1. Germline V gene sequence: CDR1 KGHDR, CDR2 SFDVKD. This CDR3 comprises 19 residues. Trimming removed 4 bases from V and 0 bases from J; junction bases left unmatched: 12. CDR3 nucleotide sequence: TGTGCCACCAGTGAGTCACCCGGGACAGGGGTCGCTAGCACAGATACGCAGTATTTT. This translates into CATSESPGTGVASTDTQYF.

This chain joins TRBV9 and TRBJ2-2; TRBD2 might be the D (5 bases). The V and J ends lost 4 bases and 3 bases respectively, with 13 bases between them. This CDR3 is 15 amino acids long. Germline-derived CDR1 and CDR2 are SGDLS and YYNGEE. The CDR3 DNA reads as TGTGCCAGCAGCCCGGCGGGTTCTTACACCGGGGAGCTGTTTTTT. Protein: CASSPAGSYTGELFF.

This clonotype was seen ten or more times. The chain employs TRBV29-1 and TRBJ2-1; TRBD2 matches 7 bases. From germline, CDR1 is SQVTM and CDR2 ANQGSEA. The V segment lost 3 bases and the J segment 8 bases; nucleotides outside the gene matches: 10. The CDR3 is 14 residues long. The CDR3 loop is CSVEPGGEGDEQFF. CDR3 sequence (DNA): TGCAGCGTTGAGCCTGGGGGGGAGGGCGATGAGCAGTTCTTC.

This rearrangement joins TRBV11-1 to TRBJ2-2; 11 nucleotides line up with TRBD2. CDR3 size: 16 residues. Trimming at V came to 3 bases and at J to 7 bases, leaving 7 bases not matched to a gene. In germline, CDR1 is SGHAT, CDR2 FQDESV (reference sequence). In nucleotides, the CDR3 is TGTGCCAGCAGCTTTCAGACTAGCGGGAAGGTCGGGGAGCTGTTTTTT. It translates to CASSFQTSGKVGELFF.